This T cell receptor (beta chain) came from a study of T cells after yellow fever vaccination. Study-wide results and limits: The secondary response showed a weaker magnitude and a faster peak, day 5 versus 15. Boosting was followed by the reappearance of most primary-vaccination clones (around 96% CD4, more than 70% CD8). Clonotype sharing between CD4 and CD8 compartments was small.

Trimming removed 3 bases from V and 1 base from J, with 9 bases in between. The CDR3 runs to 14 residues. Germline V gene data show CDR1 as SEHNR and CDR2 as FQNEAQ (reference sequence). Comments on this clonotype: What it recognizes is unknown.

In TCRdb, the 5' RACE reads were re-called with MiXCR into one record per CDR3 protein. This table holds 300,000 to 400,000 distinct CDR3 sequences, 7% to 9% found once. The sequence was obtained from a man between 18 and 29 years old who received the YFV17D yellow fever vaccine. Sequencing was performed on PBMCs, taken approximately 47 days after the first yellow fever vaccination. V gene TRBV7-9 combines with J gene TRBJ2-5, with D tentatively TRBD2 (6 bases). The CDR3 loop is CASSFRLGQETQYF. The CDR3 nucleotides read TGTGCCAGCAGCTTCCGACTAGGCCAAGAGACCCAGTACTTC. The full variable domain, with the rest looked up from reference TRBV7-9 and TRBJ2-5, is DTGVSQNPRHKITKRGQNVTFRCDPISEHNRLYWYRQTLGQGPEFLTYFQNEAQLEKSRLLSDRFSAERPKGSFSTLEIQRTEQGDSAMYLCASSFRLGQETQYFGPGTRLLVL.